Here is one T cell receptor (beta chain) with its context. This record comes from a study of regulatory T cells in long-lasting Graves disease. Time point indicated: newly diagnosed GD, antithyroid drugs for less than 3 months. Generation of the TCR library employed RNA extracted from PBMCs. The TCR beta library used iRepertoire HTBI primers with Arm-PCR amplification of CDR3. TCRdb reprocessed the multiplex PCR reads via MiXCR and lists one record per CDR3 protein. The repertoire holds about 380,000 distinct CDR3 sequences, with around a sixth as singletons. V was shortened by 7 bases and J by 0 bases, with 12 bases between the two germline ends. The CDR3 has 14 residues.

The sequencing here drew on peripheral blood mononuclear cells (PBMCs), taken at new diagnosis, from a patient treated with antithyroid drugs. The TCR sequence derives from a female donor with Graves disease. The rearrangement joins TRBV12-3 or TRBV12-4 to TRBJ1-1; no firm D call. CDR3 bases: TGTGCCAGCACCTATGAAACGATGAACACTGAAGCTTTCTTT. Residues: CASTYETMNTEAFF.